This T cell receptor beta chain stems from a study of shared clonotypes between healthy human individuals. To note about this clone: Its cognate antigen is unknown.

Overall study results and limits: Unshared clonotypes carried lower generation probabilities than those common to all four donors. Represented diversity, genetic and exposure-history alike, was limited by few donors. Sequencing depth was a factor that was expected to affect clonotype sharing among donors.

Sequenced by immunoSEQ multiplex PCR; TCRdb stores in-frame clones only, minus some. The sample carries some 2.1 million clones, around 95% recorded once. Terminally differentiated effector memory CD45RA+ cells were left out of the naive CD8 fraction, which was CD45RO-negative and positively selected for CCR7. V was cut by 7 bases and J by 2 bases, with 6 bases left in between. Germline V gene sequence: CDR1 MDHEN, CDR2 SYDVKM. The CDR3 has 11 residues. Sequencing input: naive CD8+ T cells from PBMCs. The rearrangement links TRBV28 to TRBJ2-7, with D unresolved. The source of this sequence is a man in his late teens or twenties in good health. Some clones in this sample may be carry-over from other donors' samples. This CDR3 reads CASMVAYEQYF. CDR3 in DNA: TGTGCCAGCATGGTCGCCTACGAGCAGTACTTC.